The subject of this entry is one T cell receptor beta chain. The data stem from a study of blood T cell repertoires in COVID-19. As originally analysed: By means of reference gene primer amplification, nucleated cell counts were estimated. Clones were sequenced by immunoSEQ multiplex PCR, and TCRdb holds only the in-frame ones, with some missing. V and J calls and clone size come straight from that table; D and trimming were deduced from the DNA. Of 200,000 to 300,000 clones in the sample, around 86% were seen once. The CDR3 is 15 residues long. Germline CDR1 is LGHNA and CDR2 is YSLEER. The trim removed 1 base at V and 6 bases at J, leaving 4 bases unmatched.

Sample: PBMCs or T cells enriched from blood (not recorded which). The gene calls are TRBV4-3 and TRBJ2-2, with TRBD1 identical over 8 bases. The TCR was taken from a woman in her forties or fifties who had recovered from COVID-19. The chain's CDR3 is CASSQGQGAAGELFF. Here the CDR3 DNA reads TGCGCCAGCAGCCAAGGGCAGGGGGCCGCCGGGGAGCTGTTTTTT.